Listed below are T cell receptor beta chains from one sample, sequenced in a study of OX40 agonist ivuxolimab in advanced cancers. Only in-frame clones appear in the TCRdb table, and some are missing; sequencing was by immunoSEQ multiplex PCR. The table records about 45,000 clones, around 92% of them present only once. The specimen was CD4+ or CD8+ T cells sorted from blood, collected in a trial of the OX40 agonist ivuxolimab. These receptors all stem from an adult with an advanced solid tumor such as melanoma, head and neck, liver or kidney cancer. The CDR3 runs from the conserved cysteine through the conserved F or W. A D gene is named only where the DNA matches it firmly. Clone sizes are given selectively: once, few, many, or a class where the clone is expanded.

v_call	d_call	j_call	clone_size	cdr3_aa	cdr3_nt
TRBV27	.	TRBJ1-6	few	CASSSDEAHNSPLHF	TGTGCCAGCAGTTCCGACGAGGCGCATAATTCACCCCTCCACTTT
TRBV4-1	TRBD1	TRBJ1-4	.	CASSQDRQGDEKLFF	TGCGCCAGCAGCCAAGATAGACAGGGAGATGAAAAACTGTTTTTT
TRBV6-5	.	TRBJ2-1	.	CASSYGGREQFF	TGTGCCAGCAGTTACGGTGGACGGGAGCAGTTCTTC
TRBV11-2	.	TRBJ1-6	.	CASSSFTRLNYNSPLHF	TGTGCCAGCAGCTCCTTTACGCGCCTGAACTATAATTCACCCCTCCACTTT
TRBV5-4	TRBD1	TRBJ1-4	.	CASSLGQGGSNEKLFF	TGTGCCAGCAGCTTGGGACAGGGAGGATCTAATGAAAAACTGTTTTTT
TRBV19	.	TRBJ2-1	once	CASSAGSSYNEQFF	TGTGCCAGTAGTGCTGGAAGCTCCTACAATGAGCAGTTCTTC
TRBV4-1	TRBD2	TRBJ2-2	.	CASRGGPDGGELFF	TGCGCCAGTCGGGGAGGGCCCGATGGCGGGGAGCTGTTTTTT
TRBV30	.	TRBJ1-4	.	CAWSPVGEKLFF	TGTGCCTGGAGCCCCGTAGGTGAAAAACTGTTTTTT
TRBV5-6	.	TRBJ1-4	.	CASSPGRGHVFEKLFF	TGTGCCAGCAGCCCCGGCCGGGGGCATGTTTTTGAAAAACTGTTTTTT
TRBV21-1	.	TRBJ2-3	.	CASLSLPARTDTQYF	TGTGCCAGCCTCTCCCTCCCTGCCCGAACAGATACGCAGTATTTT
TRBV5-4	TRBD2	TRBJ2-1	.	CASSPGTSGLNEQFF	TGTGCCTCCAGTCCCGGGACTAGCGGCCTCAATGAGCAGTTCTTC
TRBV25-1	TRBD2	TRBJ2-3	.	CASSDYWGGGTDTQYF	TGTGCCAGCAGTGATTACTGGGGAGGGGGCACAGATACGCAGTATTTT
TRBV5-4	.	TRBJ2-3	once	CASLKADTQYF	TGTGCCAGCTTAAAGGCAGATACGCAGTATTTT
TRBV4-1	.	TRBJ1-1	.	CASSHLTGGVAEAFF	TGCGCCAGCAGCCACCTGACGGGTGGGGTCGCTGAAGCTTTCTTT
TRBV5-6	.	TRBJ2-2	.	CASSPQTGELFF	TGTGCCAGCAGCCCCCAGACCGGGGAGCTGTTTTTT
TRBV2	.	TRBJ2-7	.	CASGMAGFEQYF	TGTGCCAGTGGCATGGCGGGCTTCGAGCAGTACTTC
TRBV6-1	TRBD1	TRBJ1-5	.	CASSEADRVEHQPQHF	TGTGCCAGCAGTGAAGCTGACAGGGTTGAGCATCAGCCCCAGCATTTT
TRBV7-2	.	TRBJ2-7	.	CASSSTYEQYF	TGTGCCAGCAGCTCCACCTACGAGCAGTACTTC
TRBV12-5	.	TRBJ1-1	few	CASGKGREAFF	TGTGCTAGTGGTAAGGGACGGGAAGCTTTCTTT
TRBV6-1	TRBD2	TRBJ2-1	.	CASSDLAGGFNEQFF	TGTGCCAGCAGTGACCTAGCGGGGGGTTTCAATGAGCAGTTCTTC
TRBV2	.	TRBJ1-2	few	CASNDYTF	TGTGCCAGCAATGACTACACCTTC
TRBV5-1	.	TRBJ1-1	.	CASSLFTLGRATEAFF	TGCGCCAGCAGCTTGTTCACCTTGGGCAGGGCCACTGAAGCTTTCTTT
TRBV15	.	TRBJ2-3	once	CATRSPDTQYF	TGTGCCACCAGAAGTCCAGATACGCAGTATTTT
TRBV30	.	TRBJ2-1	.	CAWRTDREALVEQFF	TGTGCCTGGAGGACTGACAGGGAGGCGCTGGTAGAGCAGTTCTTC
TRBV7-8	.	TRBJ2-3	.	CASSLLGSTDTQYF	TGTGCCAGCAGCTTACTGGGGAGCACAGATACGCAGTATTTT